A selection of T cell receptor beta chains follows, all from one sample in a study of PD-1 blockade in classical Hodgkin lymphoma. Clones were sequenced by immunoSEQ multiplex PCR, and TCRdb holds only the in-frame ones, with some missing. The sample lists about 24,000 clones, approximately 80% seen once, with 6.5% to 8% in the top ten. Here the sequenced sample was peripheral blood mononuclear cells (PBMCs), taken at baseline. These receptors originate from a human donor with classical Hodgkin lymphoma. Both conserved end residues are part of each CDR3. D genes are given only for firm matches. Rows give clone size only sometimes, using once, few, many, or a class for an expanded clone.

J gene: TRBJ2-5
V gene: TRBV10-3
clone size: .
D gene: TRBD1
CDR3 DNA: TGTGCCATCAGCCGGGACAGGGGAACAGAGACCCAGTACTTC
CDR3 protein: CAISRDRGTETQYF

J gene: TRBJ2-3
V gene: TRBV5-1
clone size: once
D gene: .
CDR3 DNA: TGCGCCAGCAGCCAGGGACTGCCCAACACAGATACGCAGTATTTT
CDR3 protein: CASSQGLPNTDTQYF

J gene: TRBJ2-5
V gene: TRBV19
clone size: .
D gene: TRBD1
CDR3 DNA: TGTGCCAGTAGCCCCAACTATCCAGGGGGCGCGGAGACCCAGTACTTC
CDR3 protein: CASSPNYPGGAETQYF

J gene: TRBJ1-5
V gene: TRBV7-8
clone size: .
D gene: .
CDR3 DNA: TGTGCCAGCAGCTTAATAGGGGGGGGCAATCAGCCCCAGCATTTT
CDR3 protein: CASSLIGGGNQPQHF

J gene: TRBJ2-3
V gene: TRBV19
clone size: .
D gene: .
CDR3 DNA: TGTGCCAGTAGTATTCCTGGGGGGGGCCTGGACACAGATACGCAGTATTTT
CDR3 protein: CASSIPGGGLDTDTQYF

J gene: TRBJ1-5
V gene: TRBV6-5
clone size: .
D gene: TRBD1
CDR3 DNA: TGTGCCAGCAGTTACTCGAACAGGGGACGGAATCAGCCCCAGCATTTT
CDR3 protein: CASSYSNRGRNQPQHF

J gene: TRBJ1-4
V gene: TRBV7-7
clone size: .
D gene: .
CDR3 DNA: TGTGCTAGCAGCTTAGCGATCCGTGAAAAACTGTTTTTT
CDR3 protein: CASSLAIREKLFF

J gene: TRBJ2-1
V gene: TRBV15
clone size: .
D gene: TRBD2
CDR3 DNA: TGTGCCACCAGCAGAACCCGGGGGGTGAATGAGCAGTTCTTC
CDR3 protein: CATSRTRGVNEQFF

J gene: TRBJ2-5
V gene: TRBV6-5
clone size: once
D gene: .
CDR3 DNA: TGTGCCAGCAACTTGGCTCCGGGGCCCCAAGAGACCCAGTACTTC
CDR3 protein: CASNLAPGPQETQYF

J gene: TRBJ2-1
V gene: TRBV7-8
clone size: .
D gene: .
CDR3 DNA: TGTGCCACCACTCCAGGTAATGAGCAGTTCTTC
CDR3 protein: CATTPGNEQFF

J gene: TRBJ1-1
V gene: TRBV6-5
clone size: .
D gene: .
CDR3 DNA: TGTGCCAGCAGTTACTCGATTGGTGGGAACACTGAAGCTTTCTTT
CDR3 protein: CASSYSIGGNTEAFF

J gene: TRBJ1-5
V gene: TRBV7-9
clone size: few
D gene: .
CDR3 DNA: TGTGCCAGCAGCTTAGGAAATCAGCCCCAGCATTTT
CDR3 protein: CASSLGNQPQHF

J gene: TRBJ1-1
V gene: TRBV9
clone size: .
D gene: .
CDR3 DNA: TGTGCCAGCAGCCCAACTCCTAGGGACACTGAAGCTTTCTTT
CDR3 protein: CASSPTPRDTEAFF

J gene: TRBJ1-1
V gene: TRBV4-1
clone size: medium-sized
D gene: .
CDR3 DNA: TGCGCCAGCAGCTTCCTCCCGGACACTGAAGCTTTCTTT
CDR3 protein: CASSFLPDTEAFF

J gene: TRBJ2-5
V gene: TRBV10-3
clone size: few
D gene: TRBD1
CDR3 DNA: TGTGCCATCAGTCTCGACAGGGGGGAGACCCAGTACTTC
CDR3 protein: CAISLDRGETQYF

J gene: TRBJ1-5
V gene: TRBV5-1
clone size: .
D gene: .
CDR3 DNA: TGCGCCAGCAGCTTGTGGCCCAGTCAGCCCCAGCATTTT
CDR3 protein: CASSLWPSQPQHF

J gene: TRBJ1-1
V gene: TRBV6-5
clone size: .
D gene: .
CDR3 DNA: TGTGCCAGCAACTCCGGAGTGAACACTGAAGCTTTCTTT
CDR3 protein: CASNSGVNTEAFF

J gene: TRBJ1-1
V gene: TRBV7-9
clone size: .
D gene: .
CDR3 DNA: TGTGCCAGCAGCCTCTGGGGTACGAACACTGAAGCTTTCTTT
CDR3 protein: CASSLWGTNTEAFF

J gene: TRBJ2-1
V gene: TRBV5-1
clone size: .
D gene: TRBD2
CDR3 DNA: TGCGCCAGCAGCCCCGCAGCAAGCGGGGGCTACAATGAGCAGTTCTTC
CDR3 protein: CASSPAASGGYNEQFF

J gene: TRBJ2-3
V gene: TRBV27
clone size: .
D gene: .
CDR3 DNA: TGTGCCAGCAGTCGCCCCGCCGGCACAGATACGCAGTATTTT
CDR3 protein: CASSRPAGTDTQYF

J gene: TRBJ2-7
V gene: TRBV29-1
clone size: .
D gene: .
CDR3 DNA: TGCAGCGTGGAGCGGGGGACAGGGCGGAAGGAGCAGTACTTC
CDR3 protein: CSVERGTGRKEQYF

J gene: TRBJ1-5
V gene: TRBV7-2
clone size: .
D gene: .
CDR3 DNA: TGTGCCAGCAGCTTAATCCGGGGGCAGTATCAGCCCCAGCATTTT
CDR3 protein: CASSLIRGQYQPQHF

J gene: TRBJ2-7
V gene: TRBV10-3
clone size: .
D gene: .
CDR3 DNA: TGTGCCATCAGTGAGTTGCCGGGATCGGGGTACTTC
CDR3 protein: CAISELPGSGYF

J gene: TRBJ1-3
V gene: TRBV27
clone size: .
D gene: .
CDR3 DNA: TGTGCCAGCAGTGCCCGACGGCTCTCTGGAAACACCATATATTTT
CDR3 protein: CASSARRLSGNTIYF

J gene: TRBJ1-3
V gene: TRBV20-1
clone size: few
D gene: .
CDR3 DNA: TGCAGTGCTAGAGGAGGAAACACCATATATTTT
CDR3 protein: CSARGGNTIYF

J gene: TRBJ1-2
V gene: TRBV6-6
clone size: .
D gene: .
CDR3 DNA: TGTGCCAGCAGTGGACCAGCGACAGTCAACTATGGCTACACCTTC
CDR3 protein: CASSGPATVNYGYTF

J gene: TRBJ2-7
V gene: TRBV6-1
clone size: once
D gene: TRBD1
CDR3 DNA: TGTGCCAGCAGTGAAGCGGCCAGGGGGCTAGTATACGAGCAGTACTTC
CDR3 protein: CASSEAARGLVYEQYF

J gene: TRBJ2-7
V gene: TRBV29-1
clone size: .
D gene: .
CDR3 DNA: TGCAGCGCTCTGGGGACGGGCTACGAGCAGTACTTC
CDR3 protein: CSALGTGYEQYF

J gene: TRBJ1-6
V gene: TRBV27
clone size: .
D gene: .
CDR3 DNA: TGTGCCAGCAGTTCGAGAGGGACATCCTATAATTCACCCCTCCACTTT
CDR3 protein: CASSSRGTSYNSPLHF

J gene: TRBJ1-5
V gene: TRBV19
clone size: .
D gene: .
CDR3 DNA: TGTGCCAGTAGTATAGTATCAGGGTACAATCAGCCCCAGCATTTT
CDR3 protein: CASSIVSGYNQPQHF

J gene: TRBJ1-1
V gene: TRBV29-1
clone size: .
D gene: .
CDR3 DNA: TGCAGCGTTGTTCCGGACGTTACTGAAGCTTTCTTT
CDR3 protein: CSVVPDVTEAFF

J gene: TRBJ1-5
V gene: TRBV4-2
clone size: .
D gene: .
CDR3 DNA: TGTGCCAGCAGCCAAGCGTGGGACCTCGATCAGCCCCAGCATTTT
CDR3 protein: CASSQAWDLDQPQHF

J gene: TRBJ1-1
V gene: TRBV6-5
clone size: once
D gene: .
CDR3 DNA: TGTGCCAGCAGTTACTTGCCAAACACTGAAGCTTTCTTT
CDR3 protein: CASSYLPNTEAFF

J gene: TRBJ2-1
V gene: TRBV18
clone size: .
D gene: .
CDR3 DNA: TGTGCCAGCTCACCAGACACAACACCATCCTACAATGAGCAGTTCTTC
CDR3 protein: CASSPDTTPSYNEQFF

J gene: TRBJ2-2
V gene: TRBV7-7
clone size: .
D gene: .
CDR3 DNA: TGTGCTAGCAGCCAAGCCATAGGGGGAACCGGGGAGCTGTTTTTT
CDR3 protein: CASSQAIGGTGELFF

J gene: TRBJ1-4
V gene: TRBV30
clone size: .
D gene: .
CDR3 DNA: TGTGCCTGGAGTTTAGGGGATAATGAAAAACTGTTTTTT
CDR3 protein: CAWSLGDNEKLFF

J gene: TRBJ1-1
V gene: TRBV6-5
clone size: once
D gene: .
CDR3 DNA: TGTGCCAGCAGTTTTACAGGGTTGGCGAGCACTGAAGCTTTCTTT
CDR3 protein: CASSFTGLASTEAFF

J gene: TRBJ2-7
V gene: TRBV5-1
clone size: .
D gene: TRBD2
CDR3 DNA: TGCGCCAGCAGCTTGGGGGGTTTGCGGGAGGCGTACGAGCAGTACTTC
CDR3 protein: CASSLGGLREAYEQYF

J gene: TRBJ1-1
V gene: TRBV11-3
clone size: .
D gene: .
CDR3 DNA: TGTGCCAGCAGCTTAGGCAGGCACGACACTGAAGCTTTCTTT
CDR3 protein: CASSLGRHDTEAFF

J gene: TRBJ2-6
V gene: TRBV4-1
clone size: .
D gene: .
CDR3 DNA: TGCGCCAGCAGCCAAGAACCCTCTGGGGCCAACGTCCTGACTTTC
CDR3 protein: CASSQEPSGANVLTF

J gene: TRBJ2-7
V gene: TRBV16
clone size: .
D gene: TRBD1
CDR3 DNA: TGTGCCAGCAGCCTATCGGGGACAGGGAATTACGAGCAGTACTTC
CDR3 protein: CASSLSGTGNYEQYF

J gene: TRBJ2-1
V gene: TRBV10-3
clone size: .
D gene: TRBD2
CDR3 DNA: TGTGCCATCAGCTCCGGGACTAGCTTCAAGAATGAGCAGTTCTTC
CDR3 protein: CAISSGTSFKNEQFF

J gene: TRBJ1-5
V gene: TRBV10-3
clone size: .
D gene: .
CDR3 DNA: TGTGCCATCAGTGAGTCAGGGGAAAGCAATCAGCCCCAGCATTTT
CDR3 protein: CAISESGESNQPQHF

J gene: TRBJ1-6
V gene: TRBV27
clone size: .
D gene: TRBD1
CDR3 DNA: TGTGCCAGCAGTTTGTTCGACAGGGCGACCTATAATTCACCCCTCCACTTT
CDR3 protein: CASSLFDRATYNSPLHF

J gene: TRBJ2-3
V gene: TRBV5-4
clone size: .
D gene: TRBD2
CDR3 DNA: TGTGCCAGCAGCTTGGGATGGCGGGGGGACCGGGATACGCAGTATTTT
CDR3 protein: CASSLGWRGDRDTQYF

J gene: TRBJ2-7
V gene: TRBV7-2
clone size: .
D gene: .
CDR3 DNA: TGTGCCAGCAGCTTGTCGGGTCAGGGCTACGAGCAGTACTTC
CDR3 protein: CASSLSGQGYEQYF

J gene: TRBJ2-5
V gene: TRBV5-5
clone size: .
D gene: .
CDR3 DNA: TGTGCCAGCAGCTCTTCCGGTTTGAAGACCCAGTACTTC
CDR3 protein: CASSSSGLKTQYF

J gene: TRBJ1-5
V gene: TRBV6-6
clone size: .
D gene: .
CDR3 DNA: TGTGCCAGCGGAAACGGACCCAATCAGCCCCAGCATTTT
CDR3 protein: CASGNGPNQPQHF